The rows below give T cell receptor beta chains drawn from one sample of a study of T cell responses to AZD1222 COVID-19 vaccine. TCRdb's table, derived via immunoSEQ multiplex PCR, lists solely in-frame clones and lacks some. The top ten clones hold approximately 3% of a sample with 70,000 to 95,000 clones, about 90% of them seen once. The starting material was peripheral blood, obtained on day 0 of MenACWY control vaccination. The origin of the receptors is an adult in good health. The CDR3 runs from the conserved cysteine through the conserved F or W. A D gene is named only where the DNA matches it firmly. Rows may omit the clone size; those that give it use once, few, many or a size class.

j_gene,d_gene,len,abundance,v_gene,CDR3aa,CDR3nt
TRBJ1-2,.,15,few,TRBV2,CASSEELPSYYGYTF,TGTGCCAGCAGTGAGGAACTCCCAAGTTATTATGGCTACACCTTC
TRBJ2-3,.,14,.,TRBV5-1,CASSPGFGTDTQYF,TGCGCCAGCAGCCCGGGATTTGGGACAGATACGCAGTATTTT
TRBJ1-2,TRBD1,15,.,TRBV4-3,CASSQGTGAHYGYTF,TGCGCCAGCAGCCAAGGGACAGGGGCCCACTATGGCTACACCTTC
TRBJ2-2,.,15,.,TRBV19,CASRLAGANTGELFF,TGTGCCAGTAGGCTAGCAGGGGCGAACACCGGGGAGCTGTTTTTT
TRBJ2-7,TRBD1,11,.,TRBV12-3/TRBV12-4,CASRTGSEQYF,TGTGCCAGCAGGACAGGGTCCGAGCAGTACTTC
TRBJ2-1,.,14,once,TRBV19,CASSWGSSYNEQFF,TGTGCCAGTAGTTGGGGGAGCTCCTACAATGAGCAGTTCTTC
TRBJ2-1,.,16,.,TRBV10-1,CASRTLGGGSYNEQFF,TGCGCCAGCAGGACCCTAGGAGGAGGCTCCTACAATGAGCAGTTCTTC
TRBJ1-5,TRBD1,18,.,TRBV27,CASRLTGTDLYSNQPQHF,TGTGCCAGCAGGCTAACCGGGACAGACCTTTATAGCAATCAGCCCCAGCATTTT
TRBJ2-1,.,12,.,TRBV2,CASSDPYNEQFF,TGTGCCAGCAGTGACCCTTACAATGAGCAGTTCTTC
TRBJ2-5,TRBD2,14,.,TRBV2,CASRVGLAEETQYF,TGTGCCAGCAGGGTGGGGCTAGCGGAAGAGACCCAGTACTTC
TRBJ2-2,TRBD1,14,.,TRBV27,CASSRTGHTGELFF,TGTGCCAGCAGTCGGACAGGGCACACCGGGGAGCTGTTTTTT
TRBJ1-1,.,15,.,TRBV7-9,CASSSEFTSSTEAFF,TGTGCCAGCAGCTCGGAATTTACATCTAGCACTGAAGCTTTCTTT
TRBJ1-5,.,18,.,TRBV6-2/TRBV6-3,CASSYGSQRRYSNQPQHF,TGTGCCAGCAGTTACGGGTCTCAAAGACGCTATAGCAATCAGCCCCAGCATTTT
TRBJ2-7,.,11,few,TRBV20-1,CSAAGVGEQYF,TGCAGTGCGGCCGGGGTTGGCGAGCAGTACTTC
TRBJ1-3,.,13,.,TRBV11-3,CASAGFSGNTIYF,TGTGCCAGCGCAGGGTTCTCTGGAAACACCATATATTTT
TRBJ2-4,.,13,.,TRBV2,CASSDGGANIQYF,TGTGCCAGCAGTGATGGAGGGGCGAACATTCAGTACTTC
TRBJ2-2,.,14,.,TRBV2,CASKFQGGTGELFF,TGTGCCAGCAAATTCCAGGGAGGAACCGGGGAGCTGTTTTTT
TRBJ2-7,TRBD1,15,.,TRBV7-9,CASSQASTGASEQYF,TGTGCCAGCAGCCAAGCGTCGACAGGGGCGTCCGAGCAGTACTTC
TRBJ2-2,.,15,once,TRBV2,CASSEARGNTGELFF,TGTGCCAGCAGTGAAGCCCGGGGAAACACCGGGGAGCTGTTTTTT
TRBJ2-7,.,12,once,TRBV19,CASSTRDYEQYF,TGTGCCAGTAGTACTAGGGATTACGAGCAGTACTTC
TRBJ1-1,.,14,.,TRBV6-5,CASSLSQGITEAFF,TGTGCCAGCAGTTTGTCCCAGGGGATCACTGAAGCTTTCTTT
TRBJ1-2,.,14,.,TRBV10-3,CAISDPTANYGYTF,TGTGCCATCAGTGATCCTACAGCTAACTATGGCTACACCTTC
TRBJ2-1,.,13,.,TRBV7-2,CASSVDPYNEQFF,TGTGCCAGCAGCGTGGACCCCTACAATGAGCAGTTCTTC
TRBJ1-6,TRBD1,13,.,TRBV30,CAWSVQGRSPLHF,TGTGCCTGGAGTGTACAGGGGCGGTCACCCCTCCACTTT
TRBJ2-7,.,13,.,TRBV12-3/TRBV12-4,CASRQTPRREQYF,TGTGCCAGCAGGCAGACCCCGCGTCGGGAGCAGTACTTC
TRBJ2-1,TRBD2,17,.,TRBV28,CASSLAGGGGPYNEQFF,TGTGCCAGCAGTTTAGCCGGCGGCGGGGGACCATACAATGAGCAGTTCTTC
TRBJ1-2,.,15,.,TRBV6-5,CASSYSMAQGRGYTF,TGTGCCAGCAGTTATTCAATGGCCCAAGGGAGAGGCTACACCTTC
TRBJ2-2,TRBD2,14,.,TRBV7-7,CASSWEGATGELFF,TGTGCTAGCAGCTGGGAGGGCGCCACCGGGGAGCTGTTTTTT
TRBJ1-5,.,14,.,TRBV2,CASRPVWGNQPQHF,TGTGCCAGCAGACCGGTATGGGGCAATCAGCCCCAGCATTTT
TRBJ2-5,.,14,.,TRBV9,CASSPDRGEETQYF,TGTGCCAGCAGCCCCGACAGAGGAGAAGAGACCCAGTACTTC
TRBJ1-2,TRBD1,16,.,TRBV25-1,CASSPAGTASNYGYTF,TGTGCCAGCAGCCCCGCGGGGACAGCCTCTAACTATGGCTACACCTTC
TRBJ2-1,TRBD2,15,.,TRBV7-6,CASSLAGSGDNEQFF,TGTGCCAGCAGCTTAGCGGGGAGCGGGGATAATGAGCAGTTCTTC
TRBJ2-2,TRBD1,14,.,TRBV2,CASSGQGATGELFF,TGTGCCAGCTCGGGTCAGGGGGCAACCGGGGAGCTGTTTTTT
TRBJ1-5,TRBD1,14,.,TRBV13,CASSWGQGAQPQHF,TGTGCCAGCAGCTGGGGACAGGGGGCTCAGCCCCAGCATTTT
TRBJ1-1,.,14,.,TRBV4-1,CASSTRPGDTEAFF,TGCGCCAGCAGCACTCGCCCAGGGGACACTGAAGCTTTCTTT
TRBJ1-6,TRBD1,13,.,TRBV12-3/TRBV12-4,CASRPTGGLPLHF,TGTGCCAGCAGACCGACAGGGGGCCTACCCCTCCACTTT
TRBJ1-2,.,11,few,TRBV12-3/TRBV12-4,CASSSPRGYTF,TGTGCCAGCAGTTCACCCAGGGGCTACACCTTC
TRBJ2-3,.,15,.,TRBV6-5,CASSYQPISTDTQYF,TGTGCCAGCAGTTACCAACCAATAAGCACAGATACGCAGTATTTT
TRBJ2-2,TRBD1,15,.,TRBV11-3,CASRLGQGDTGELFF,TGTGCCAGCAGATTGGGACAGGGAGACACCGGGGAGCTGTTTTTT
TRBJ2-2,.,16,.,TRBV7-2,CASSPYFAVATGELFF,TGTGCCAGCAGCCCCTACTTCGCAGTGGCCACCGGGGAGCTGTTTTTT
TRBJ2-7,.,14,few,TRBV7-2,CASSLGLTRYEQYF,TGTGCCAGCAGCTTGGGCCTCACCCGTTACGAGCAGTACTTC
TRBJ2-5,.,11,.,TRBV7-8,CASSLVETQYF,TGTGCCAGCAGCTTAGTGGAGACCCAGTACTTC
TRBJ2-4,TRBD1,12,.,TRBV29-1,CSVAQGENIQYF,TGCAGCGTGGCCCAGGGGGAAAACATTCAGTACTTC
TRBJ2-1,TRBD2,15,.,TRBV5-1,CASSLTSGGPYEQFF,TGCGCCAGCAGCCTGACTAGCGGGGGGCCTTATGAGCAGTTCTTC
TRBJ1-5,.,15,once,TRBV4-2,CASSQDRGSNQPQHF,TGTGCCAGCAGCCAAGACAGGGGAAGCAATCAGCCCCAGCATTTT
TRBJ1-2,.,12,.,TRBV3-1/TRBV3-2,CASQGPLYGYTF,TGTGCCAGTCAGGGGCCACTCTATGGCTACACCTTC
TRBJ1-4,TRBD1,14,.,TRBV11-2,CASSLGTGNEKLFF,TGTGCCAGCAGCTTAGGGACAGGGAATGAAAAACTGTTTTTT
TRBJ1-5,.,17,.,TRBV19,CASSTPGLRISNQPQHF,TGTGCCAGTAGTACCCCGGGACTCCGGATTAGCAATCAGCCCCAGCATTTT
TRBJ1-2,.,14,.,TRBV11-3,CASSQVGSARGYTF,TGTGCCAGCAGCCAAGTCGGGAGCGCGCGGGGCTACACCTTC
TRBJ1-2,.,15,.,TRBV2,CASTGGGVPNYGYTF,TGTGCCAGCACCGGAGGGGGGGTCCCTAACTATGGCTACACCTTC
TRBJ2-3,TRBD1,14,.,TRBV6-2/TRBV6-3,CASSYSGTGRPQYF,TGTGCCAGCAGTTACTCCGGGACAGGGAGACCGCAGTATTTT
TRBJ1-4,.,14,.,TRBV23-1,CASRPRDTREKLFF,TGCGCCAGCAGGCCACGGGACACTCGTGAAAAACTGTTTTTT
TRBJ1-1,.,13,few,TRBV7-9,CASSQTANTEAFF,TGTGCCAGCAGCCAGACAGCGAACACTGAAGCTTTCTTT